This passage covers 20 T cell receptor beta chains from one sample sequenced in a study of shared clonotypes between healthy human individuals. The method was immunoSEQ multiplex PCR; TCRdb's version includes in-frame clones alone and lacks a portion of them. The sample lists about 490,000 clones; roughly 80% were seen once. The sequenced sample consisted of PBMCs. The origin of the receptors is a woman aged 40 to 50 in good health. Some clones in this sample may be carry-over from other donors' samples.

The chain is built from TRBV29-1 and TRBJ2-5; D is ambiguous. Germline-derived CDR1 and CDR2 are SQVTM and ANQGSEA. This CDR3 comprises 11 residues. V lost 4 bases and J 2 bases, leaving 5 bases between the germline ends. CDR3 in amino acids: CSVVRQETQYF. The CDR3 DNA reads as TGCAGCGTTGTCCGGCAAGAGACCCAGTACTTC.

This clone showed up just once. This could be a read error, since a much larger clone is one nucleotide away. Other DNA variants within this sample encode the same CDR3. CDR3 amino acids: CASSLSYEQYF. The CDR3 DNA is TGTGCCAGCAGCTTAAGCTACGAGCAGTACTTC. The J gene is TRBJ2-5, the V gene TRBV7-9, with D unresolved. The J call is doubtful: the DNA matches TRBJ2-7 better. CDR1 and CDR2 from the germline V gene are SEHNR and FQNEAQ (reference sequence). This CDR3 is built from 11 residues.

The rearrangement joins TRBV14 to TRBJ2-1, with D tentatively TRBD1 or TRBD2 (5 bases each). This CDR3 region has 15 residues. Trimming left V 3 bases short and J 5 bases short, with 14 bases between. CDR1 and CDR2 from the germline V gene are SGHDN and FVKESK. In nucleotides, the CDR3 is TGTGCCAGCAGCCAGGGACGAGGTGGGCACAATGAGCAGTTCTTC. Translation gives CASSQGRGGHNEQFF.

J is TRBJ1-5 and V is TRBV5-1; D is perhaps TRBD1 (5 bases). With 4 bases removed from V and 8 bases from J, the gap between germline ends came to 13 bases. CDR1 is SGHRS, CDR2 YFSETQ, per germline. There are 13 residues in the CDR3. CDR3 region: CASSAGLGEPQHF. In nucleotides, the CDR3 is TGCGCCAGCAGCGCAGGGTTGGGGGAGCCCCAGCATTTT.

This chain joins TRBV10-2 and TRBJ1-1; weak D call: TRBD1 (5 bases). The germline V and J ends were trimmed by 3 bases and 1 base, with 9 bases remaining between them. The CDR3 loop spans 14 amino acids. Germline lookup yields CDR1 WSHSY and CDR2 SAAADI. CDR3 sequence: CASSEPGRNTEAFF. Here the CDR3 DNA reads TGCGCCAGCAGTGAACCGGGACGGAACACTGAAGCTTTCTTT.

V and J are TRBV27 and TRBJ2-7; D assignment may be TRBD1 or TRBD2 (6 bases each). Germline CDR1 and CDR2: MNHEY and SMNVEV (reference sequence). The CDR3 runs to 16 residues. V shed 10 bases and J shed 4 bases, with 26 bases lying between them. The DNA of the CDR3 is TGTGCCACTCAGCTCCTAGTAGGGGGGCAGAAATACGAGCAGTACTTC. Amino acid sequence: CATQLLVGGQKYEQYF.

The J gene is TRBJ2-3, the V gene TRBV2; D is unresolved. The germline gives CDR1 SNHLY, CDR2 FYNNEI. The CDR3 has 13 amino acids. V was cut by 8 bases and J by 2 bases, with 11 bases left in between. The CDR3 protein is CASDGGVTDTQYF. In DNA form, the CDR3 reads TGTGCCAGCGACGGTGGGGTCACAGATACGCAGTATTTT.

The chain is built from TRBV18 and TRBJ2-5; TRBD2 might be the D (5 bases). Trimming left V 2 bases short and J 5 bases short, with 12 bases between. The CDR3 is 14 amino acids. Looked up from germline, CDR1 is KGHSH and CDR2 is LQKENI. The CDR3 nucleotides read TGTGCCAGCTCACCAGAGGGTTTCTCCGAGACCCAGTACTTC. This translates into CASSPEGFSETQYF.

The chain combines TRBV18 with TRBJ2-1; TRBD2 might be the D (6 bases). CDR3 length equals 16 residues. Trimming cost V 3 bases and J 5 bases, with 17 bases left between them. Germline values: CDR1 KGHSH, CDR2 LQKENI. CDR3 residues: CASSPQGSGVNNEQFF. CDR3 coding DNA: TGTGCCAGCTCACCGCAAGGTAGCGGTGTCAACAATGAGCAGTTCTTC. Filled out from reference TRBV18 and TRBJ2-1, the complete variable domain reads NAGVMQNPRHLVRRRGQEARLRCSPMKGHSHVYWYRQLPEEGLKFMVYLQKENIIDESGMPKERFSAEFPKEGPSILRIQQVVRGDSAAYFCASSPQGSGVNNEQFFGPGTRLTVL.

The V call is TRBV19, the J call TRBJ2-7; weak D call: TRBD1 (6 bases). Germline loops: CDR1 LNHDA, CDR2 SQIVND (reference sequence). Trimming stripped 2 bases from V and 5 bases from J, with 28 bases between. This CDR3 comprises 19 residues. This chain's CDR3 is CASSIRPLGSGTGTHEQYF. CDR3 DNA sequence: TGTGCCAGTAGTATAAGGCCCCTAGGGTCGGGCACAGGGACCCACGAGCAGTACTTC.

The chain joins TRBV15 to TRBJ2-5; TRBD2 agrees at 8 bases. V lost 8 bases to trimming and J lost 4 bases; unmatched junction nucleotides: 12. This CDR3 is built from 15 residues. Per the germline V gene, CDR1 is LNHNV and CDR2 is YYDKDF (reference sequence). DNA of the CDR3: TGTGCCACCGGAGGTAGGGCGGGAGGAGGAGAGACCCAGTACTTC. Amino acids: CATGGRAGGGETQYF. Drawing the rest from reference TRBV15 and TRBJ2-5, the complete variable domain is DAMVIQNPRYQVTQFGKPVTLSCSQTLNHNVMYWYQQKSSQAPKLLFHYYDKDFNNEADTPDNFQSRRPNTSFCFLDIRSPGLGDTAMYLCATGGRAGGGETQYFGPGTRLLVL.

The chain carries TRBV11-2 and TRBJ2-5; 7 bases are a match to TRBD1. V was pared by 3 bases and J by 8 bases, with 9 bases of the junction left unmatched. This CDR3 is 14 amino acids long. Germline V gene lookup returns CDR1 SGHAT and CDR2 FQNNGV. The CDR3 loop reads CASSFGQAKGTQYF. Here the CDR3 DNA reads TGTGCCAGCAGCTTTGGACAGGCTAAGGGCACCCAGTACTTC.

The chain employs TRBV7-9 and TRBJ2-3; perhaps TRBD2 as D (7 bases). CDR1 is SEHNR, CDR2 FQNEAQ, per germline (reference sequence). This CDR3 has 17 amino acids. The ends were cut back, 5 bases at V and 1 base at J, with 19 bases in the middle. CDR3 nucleotide sequence: TGTGCCAGCAGCCACGGGGGGCTAGCGAGGGGCACAGATACGCAGTATTTT. Its protein product is CASSHGGLARGTDTQYF.

For this clone: Given a far larger clone just one base away, this is likely a sequencing read error. The chain recombines TRBV15 with TRBJ2-7, with D possibly being TRBD1 or TRBD2 (7 bases each). The CDR3 runs 20 residues. In germline, CDR1 is LNHNV, CDR2 YYDKDF (reference sequence). CDR3 residues: CAASRDRDWGAGPHRYEQYF. The CDR3 DNA reads as TGTGCCGCCAGCAGAGACAGGGATTGGGGAGCGGGACCACATCGGTACGAGCAGTACTTC.

The CDR3: CATSTGLANTGELFF. CDR3 nucleotides: TGTGCCACCTCAACCGGCCTCGCGAACACCGGGGAGCTGTTTTTT. V and J are TRBV9 and TRBJ2-2, with D unresolved. CDR3 size: 15 residues. The germline V gene has CDR1 SGDLS and CDR2 YYNGEE. The ends were cut back, 9 bases at V and 0 bases at J, with 15 bases in the middle.

About this clone: Other DNA sequences within the sample encode an identical CDR3. The genes are TRBV5-1 and TRBJ2-3; 8 nucleotides align to TRBD1. After removal of 4 bases from V and 1 base from J, the junction contained 2 bases not matched to a gene. CDR3 size: 14 residues. The V gene's germline CDR1 is SGHRS and CDR2 YFSETQ. The CDR3: CASSKGQGTDTQYF. CDR3 nucleotide sequence: TGCGCCAGCAGCAAGGGACAGGGCACAGATACGCAGTATTTT. The whole variable domain, filled in from reference TRBV5-1 and TRBJ2-3, reads KAGVTQTPRYLIKTRGQQVTLSCSPISGHRSVSWYQQTPGQGLQFLFEYFSETQRNKGNFPGRFSGRQFSNSRSEMNVSTLELGDSALYLCASSKGQGTDTQYFGPGTRLTVL.

Here the CDR3 DNA reads TGTGCCAGCTACCTTGGGCGGGCTACAGATACGCAGTATTTT. This gives the protein CASYLGRATDTQYF. V gene TRBV6-1 combines with J gene TRBJ2-3, with TRBD2 as a possible D gene (5 bases). Per the germline V gene, CDR1 is MNHNS and CDR2 is SASEGT. The V end lost 8 bases, the J end lost 3 bases, and 15 bases lay between the germline ends. There are 14 residues in the CDR3.

This chain links TRBV5-1 with TRBJ1-2; D remains ambiguous. The ends were cut back, 0 bases at V and 8 bases at J, with 11 bases in the middle. The V gene's germline CDR1 is SGHRS and CDR2 YFSETQ. The CDR3 runs 13 residues. CDR3 amino acids: CASSLEAVGGYTF. The CDR3 nucleotides are TGCGCCAGCAGCTTGGAAGCCGTCGGGGGCTACACCTTC.

This chain connects TRBV5-6 to TRBJ2-2; TRBD1 or TRBD2 may be the D gene (5 bases each). This CDR3 region has 16 residues. The V end was cut by 3 bases, the J end by 4 bases, with 16 bases between. CDR1 SGHDT and CDR2 YYEEEE come from the germline V gene. The CDR3, as DNA: TGTGCCAGCAGCTGGGGGTTGCAGGCCGCCACCGGGGAGCTGTTTTTT. Encoded protein: CASSWGLQAATGELFF.

This clone was seen more than once but under ten times. J is TRBJ1-2 and V is TRBV6-1; 7 nucleotides line up with TRBD1. Per the germline V gene, CDR1 is MNHNS and CDR2 is SASEGT. The V gene end was trimmed by 3 bases and the J gene end by 4 bases; junction bases not matched to a gene: 5. The CDR3 totals 14 residues. The DNA of the CDR3 is TGTGCCAGCAGTGAGGACAGGATTTCCTATGGCTACACCTTC. This translates into CASSEDRISYGYTF.